Detailed here is one T cell receptor (beta chain). Assay: immunoSEQ multiplex PCR; the TCRdb copy retains only in-frame clones and omits some. The data show 82,000 or so clones, roughly 95% seen once. This CDR3 region has 16 residues. Trimming removed 4 bases from V and 1 base from J, with 16 bases in between. Germline CDR1 is MNHEY and CDR2 is SMNVEV (reference sequence). This entry comes from a study of technical replicates of blood from a handful of donors. V is TRBV27 and J is TRBJ1-1, with D possibly being TRBD1 (5 bases). The TCR was taken from a human donor in good health. Sequencing used T cells isolated from PBMCs. The CDR3, as DNA: TGTGCCAGCAGTTCTCTTTTGGGGCAGGCGAACACTGAAGCTTTCTTT. Protein: CASSSLLGQANTEAFF.